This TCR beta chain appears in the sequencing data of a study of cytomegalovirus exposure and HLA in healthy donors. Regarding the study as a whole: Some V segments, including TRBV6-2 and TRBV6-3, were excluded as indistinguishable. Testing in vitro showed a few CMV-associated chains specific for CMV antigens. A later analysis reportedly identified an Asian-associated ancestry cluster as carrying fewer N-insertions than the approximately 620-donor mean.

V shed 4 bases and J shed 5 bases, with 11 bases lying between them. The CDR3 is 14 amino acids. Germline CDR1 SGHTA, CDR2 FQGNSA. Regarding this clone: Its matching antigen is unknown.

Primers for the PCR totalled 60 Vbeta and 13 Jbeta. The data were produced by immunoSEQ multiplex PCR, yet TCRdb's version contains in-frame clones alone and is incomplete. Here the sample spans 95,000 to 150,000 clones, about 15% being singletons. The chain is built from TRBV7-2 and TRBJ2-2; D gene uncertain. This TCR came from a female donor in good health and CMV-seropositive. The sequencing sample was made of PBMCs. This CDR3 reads CASSSLFLTGELFF. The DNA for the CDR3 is TGTGCCAGCAGCTCCCTCTTTTTAACCGGGGAGCTGTTTTTT. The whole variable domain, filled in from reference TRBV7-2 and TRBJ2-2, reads GAGVSQSPSNKVTEKGKDVELRCDPISGHTALYWYRQSLGQGLEFLIYFQGNSAPDKSGLPSDRFSAERTGGSVSTLTIQRTQQEDSAVYLCASSSLFLTGELFFGEGSRLTVL.